The entry below describes one T cell receptor beta chain. The sample belongs to a study of blood T cell repertoires in COVID-19. The overall study: The analysed material was cDNA or gDNA that came from T cells, B-cell-depleted T cells, or PBMCs.

Per the original methods: Counts of nucleated cells, estimated from reference gene primer amplification, were obtained. This table comes from immunoSEQ multiplex PCR, and its TCRdb copy is limited to in-frame clones, with some not included. For V, J and clone size, that table is used; D and trimming come from the DNA. The table lists roughly 71,000 clones, about four fifths of them singletons. V gave up 0 bases and J gave up 9 bases; unmatched junction bases: 9. CDR1 is GTSNPN, CDR2 SVGIG, per germline (reference sequence). The CDR3 extends over 14 amino acids. The source is a man between 65 and 85 years old who had recovered from COVID-19. Specimen: peripheral blood. The chain is built from TRBV30 and TRBJ1-1; 8 nucleotides agree with TRBD1. CDR3 in DNA: TGTGCCTGGAGTGTTCAGGGGGCAGGCCTCCAAGCTTTCTTT. It specifies CAWSVQGAGLQAFF.